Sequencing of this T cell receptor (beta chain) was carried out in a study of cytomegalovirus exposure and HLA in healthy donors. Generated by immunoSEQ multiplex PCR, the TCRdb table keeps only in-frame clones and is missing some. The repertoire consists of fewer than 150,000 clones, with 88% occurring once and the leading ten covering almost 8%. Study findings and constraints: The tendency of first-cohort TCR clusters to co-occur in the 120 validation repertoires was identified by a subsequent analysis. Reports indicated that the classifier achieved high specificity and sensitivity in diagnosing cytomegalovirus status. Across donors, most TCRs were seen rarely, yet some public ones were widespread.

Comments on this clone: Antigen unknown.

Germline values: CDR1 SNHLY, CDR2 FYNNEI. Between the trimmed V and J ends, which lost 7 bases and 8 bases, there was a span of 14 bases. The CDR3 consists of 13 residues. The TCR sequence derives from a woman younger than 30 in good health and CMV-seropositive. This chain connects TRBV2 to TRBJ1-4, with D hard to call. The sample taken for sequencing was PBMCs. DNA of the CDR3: TGTGCCAGCAACCAAAGACATCAGGAAAAACTGTTTTTT. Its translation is CASNQRHQEKLFF.